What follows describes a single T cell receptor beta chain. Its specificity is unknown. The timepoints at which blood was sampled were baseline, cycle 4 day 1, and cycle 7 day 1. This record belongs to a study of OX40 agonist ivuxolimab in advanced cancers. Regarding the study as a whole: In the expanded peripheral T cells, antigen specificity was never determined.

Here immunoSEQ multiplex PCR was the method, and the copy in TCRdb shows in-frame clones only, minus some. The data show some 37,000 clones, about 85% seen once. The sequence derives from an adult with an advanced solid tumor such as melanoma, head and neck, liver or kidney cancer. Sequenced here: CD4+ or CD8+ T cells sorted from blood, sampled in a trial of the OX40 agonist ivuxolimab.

CDR3 amino acids: CASSVVGSGRMDTQYF. The CDR3 DNA reads TGTGCCAGCAGCGTAGTTGGTAGCGGGAGAATGGATACGCAGTATTTT. The chain is built from TRBV9 and TRBJ2-3; 9 nucleotides align to TRBD2. The CDR3 sequence is 16 residues long. Germline CDR1 reads SGDLS; CDR2 reads YYNGEE. The J segment lost 6 bases and the V segment lost 0 bases, leaving 8 bases of the junction unmatched.